A single T cell receptor (beta chain) is shown here with its context. What it recognizes is unknown. The CDR3 is 16 residues long. Germline-derived CDR1 and CDR2 are SQVTM and ANQGSEA. V shed 3 bases, J shed 0 bases, and the junction held 10 bases outside the gene matches. This entry belongs to a study of cytomegalovirus exposure and HLA in healthy donors. Study-wide results and caveats: An analysis was carried out later, and it reportedly showed fewer N-insertions in an Asian-associated ancestry cluster than the approximately 700-donor mean. CMV serostatus was the only immune exposure information that was available. Equally common other TCR beta chains were less clonally expanded than HLA-associated ones, a later analysis found.

13 Jbeta primers and 60 Vbeta primers were used for the PCR. Assay used: immunoSEQ multiplex PCR; TCRdb lists only in-frame clones, some missing. The sample holds tens of thousands of clones; just over 70% are singletons and the top ten take approximately 7.8%. The chain carries TRBV29-1 and TRBJ2-7, with 8 bases lining up with TRBD1. The sequencing input was PBMCs. The clonotype originates from a man aged 60 to 75 in good health and CMV-seronegative. DNA of the CDR3: TGCAGCGTTGATCTGGACAGGGCAGATCCCTCCTACGAGCAGTACTTC. It specifies CSVDLDRADPSYEQYF.